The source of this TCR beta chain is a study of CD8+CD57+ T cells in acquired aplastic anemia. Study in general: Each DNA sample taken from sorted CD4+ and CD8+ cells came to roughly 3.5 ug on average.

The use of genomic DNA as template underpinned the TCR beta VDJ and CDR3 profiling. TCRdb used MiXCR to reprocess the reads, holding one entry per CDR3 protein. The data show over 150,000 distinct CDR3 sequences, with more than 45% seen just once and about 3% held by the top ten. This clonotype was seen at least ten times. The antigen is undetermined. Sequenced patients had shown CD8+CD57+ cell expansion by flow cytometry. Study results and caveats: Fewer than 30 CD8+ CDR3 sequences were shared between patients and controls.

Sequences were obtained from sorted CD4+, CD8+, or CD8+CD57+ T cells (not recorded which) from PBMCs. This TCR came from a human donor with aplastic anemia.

CDR3 amino acids: CASVRGQGTDTQYF. The CDR3 DNA reads as TGTGCCAGCGTACGAGGACAGGGCACAGATACGCAGTATTTT. The J gene is TRBJ2-3, the V gene TRBV2; 7 nucleotides match TRBD1. The germline V gene encodes CDR1 SNHLY and CDR2 FYNNEI. Trimming at V came to 8 bases and at J to 1 base, leaving 6 bases not matched to a gene. The CDR3 extends over 14 amino acids.